These 20 T cell receptor beta chains share one sample of origin, sequenced in a study of cytotoxic CD8 clonotypes in ibrutinib-treated CLL. The data were produced by immunoSEQ multiplex PCR, yet TCRdb's version contains in-frame clones alone and is incomplete. Here the sample spans about 200,000 clones, 72% being singletons. The specimen comprised PBMCs, sampled after 24 months of ibrutinib treatment. The receptors come from a human donor with chronic lymphocytic leukemia.

The CDR3 loop is CASSFTTSGSSYEQYF. CDR3 bases: TGTGCCAGCAGCTTCACGACTAGCGGGAGTTCTTACGAGCAGTACTTC. The chain joins TRBV13 to TRBJ2-7; TRBD2 matches 12 bases. Germline CDR1 reads PRHDT; CDR2 reads FYEKMQ (reference sequence). Unmatched junction bases numbered 7, after V lost 3 bases and J lost 4 bases. CDR3 size: 16 residues. Complete variable domain (other parts from reference TRBV13 and TRBJ2-7): AAGVIQSPRHLIKEKRETATLKCYPIPRHDTVYWYQQGPGQDPQFLISFYEKMQSDKGSIPDRFSAQQFSDYHSELNMSSLELGDSALYFCASSFTTSGSSYEQYFGPGTRLTVT.

This clone was counted only a few times. CDR3 in amino acids: CASDSTSVGTREQYF. CDR3 in DNA: TGTGCCAGCGACTCGACTTCAGTCGGGACTCGCGAGCAGTACTTC. The chain uses TRBV7-9 and TRBJ2-7; weak D call: TRBD2 (6 bases). V was trimmed by 8 bases and J by 6 bases, leaving 23 bases between them. This CDR3 spans 15 amino acids. Per the germline V gene, CDR1 is SEHNR and CDR2 is FQNEAQ (reference sequence).

V gene TRBV7-6 combines with J gene TRBJ2-6; D is possibly TRBD1 (5 bases). V was pared by 5 bases and J by 0 bases, with 17 bases between. The CDR3 contains 18 residues. Germline loops: CDR1 SGHVS, CDR2 FNYEAQ. CDR3 sequence: CASSHTVWGSSGANVLTF. The CDR3 region has the DNA TGTGCCAGCAGCCACACGGTCTGGGGCAGCTCTGGGGCCAACGTCCTGACTTTC.

The gene calls are TRBV25-1 and TRBJ2-5; TRBD1 aligns across 7 bases. The CDR3 length is 14 residues. V gave up 3 bases and J gave up 4 bases; unmatched junction bases: 5. Looked up from germline, CDR1 is MGHDK and CDR2 is SYGVNS. The CDR3 bases are TGTGCCAGCAGTGACACGACAGGGATAGAGACCCAGTACTTC. Translated: CASSDTTGIETQYF.

This clone was recorded once. The chain is built from TRBV25-1 and TRBJ1-4; D is possibly TRBD1 (5 bases). The V gene's germline CDR1 is MGHDK and CDR2 SYGVNS. V lost 2 bases to trimming and J lost 4 bases, with 14 bases between them. The CDR3 runs to 16 residues. CDR3 amino acids: CASSEGARGFNEKLFF. CDR3 in DNA: TGTGCCAGCAGTGAAGGGGCTCGCGGCTTTAATGAAAAACTGTTTTTT.

V gene TRBV7-2 combines with J gene TRBJ2-3, with D hard to call. The CDR3 covers 14 residues. The V gene's germline CDR1 is SGHTA and CDR2 FQGNSA. V was clipped by 4 bases and J by 0 bases, with 8 bases between them. The CDR3 region is CASSSMQSTDTQYF. CDR3 nucleotides: TGTGCCAGCAGCTCCATGCAGAGCACAGATACGCAGTATTTT.

This sequence joins TRBV19 and TRBJ2-1; tentatively, D is TRBD2 (5 bases). Trimming removed 6 bases at V and 5 bases at J, with 14 bases between. Germline values: CDR1 LNHDA, CDR2 SQIVND (reference sequence). The CDR3 loop spans 14 amino acids. The CDR3 region is CASSTGLLHNEQFF. The DNA of the CDR3 is TGTGCCAGTAGCACCGGACTGTTACACAATGAGCAGTTCTTC.

This clone was detected once. The chain recombines TRBV7-8 with TRBJ1-2; D unclear. V was shortened by 1 base and J by 5 bases, with 8 bases between the two germline ends. Germline-derived CDR1 and CDR2 are SGHVS and FQNEAQ. The CDR3 length is 13 residues. Here the CDR3 reads CASSLDVLYGYTF. The CDR3 DNA follows: TGTGCCAGCAGCTTAGATGTTTTATATGGCTACACCTTC.

V usage is TRBV30 and J usage is TRBJ2-5, with D tentatively TRBD1 (7 bases). The V and J ends lost 4 bases and 4 bases respectively, with 19 bases between them. This CDR3 is 15 amino acids long. Germline assignment: CDR1 GTSNPN and CDR2 SVGIG (reference sequence). The CDR3 DNA is TGTGCCTGGACAGGCAGGGGGGATGTGAGAGAGACCCAGTACTTC. Its translation is CAWTGRGDVRETQYF. Combining the CDR3 with reference TRBV30 and TRBJ2-5 gives the whole variable domain SQTIHQWPATLVQPVGSPLSLECTVEGTSNPNLYWYRQAAGRGLQLLFYSVGIGQISSEVPQNLSASRPQDRQFILSSKKLLLSDSGFYLCAWTGRGDVRETQYFGPGTRLLVL.

V is TRBV29-1 and J is TRBJ2-1; TRBD1 matches at 7 bases. V shed 7 bases, J shed 5 bases, and the junction held 8 bases outside the gene matches. The CDR3 covers 13 residues. Germline CDR1 is SQVTM and CDR2 is ANQGSEA. The CDR3 DNA follows: TGCAGCGCCCCCGAGACAGGGAACAATGAGCAGTTCTTC. Protein: CSAPETGNNEQFF.

The V and J genes are TRBV10-3 and TRBJ1-5, with TRBD1 as a possible D gene (6 bases). Germline CDR1 and CDR2: ENHRY and SYGVKD. Trimming shortened V by 10 bases and J by 1 base, and 14 bases separated the two germline ends. CDR3 size: 14 residues. The CDR3 DNA reads as TGTGCCACCTCGGGACAAGAGAGCAATCAGCCCCAGCATTTT. Translated, it gives CATSGQESNQPQHF.

The rearrangement links TRBV30 to TRBJ1-1; TRBD1 might be the D (6 bases). The CDR3 covers 14 residues. V was trimmed by 0 bases and J by 0 bases, leaving 8 bases between them. Germline V gene data show CDR1 as GTSNPN and CDR2 as SVGIG (reference sequence). Here the CDR3 reads CAWSVGQMNTEAFF. The CDR3 DNA reads TGTGCCTGGAGTGTGGGACAAATGAACACTGAAGCTTTCTTT.

V is TRBV11-1 and J is TRBJ2-1; 7 nucleotides line up with TRBD2. The CDR3 extends over 14 amino acids. The ends lost 0 bases at V and 10 bases at J; junction bases unmatched: 6. Per germline, CDR1 SGHAT and CDR2 FQDESV (reference sequence). For the CDR3, the DNA is TGTGCCAGCAGCTTAGCGGGAGGGCCGGGAGAGCAGTTCTTC. Its protein product is CASSLAGGPGEQFF. The full variable domain, with the rest looked up from reference TRBV11-1 and TRBJ2-1, is EAEVAQSPRYKITEKSQAVAFWCDPISGHATLYWYRQILGQGPELLVQFQDESVVDDSQLPKDRFSAERLKGVDSTLKIQPAELGDSAMYLCASSLAGGPGEQFFGPGTRLTVL.

J is TRBJ2-7 and V is TRBV6-5; D may be TRBD2 (5 bases). The CDR3 has 15 amino acids. Germline CDR1 is MNHEY and CDR2 is SVGAGI. The V gene lost 2 bases and the J gene lost 2 bases, with 13 bases spanning the gap. For the CDR3, the DNA is TGTGCCAGCAGTTACGAGGGATTTTCGGCCTACGAGCAGTACTTC. Translation: CASSYEGFSAYEQYF.

CDR3 protein: CASSSTAGGRYEQYF. The CDR3 bases are TGTGCCAGCAGCTCCACAGCGGGAGGGCGCTACGAGCAGTACTTC. The chain has TRBV11-2 and TRBJ2-7; the match to TRBD2 covers 10 bases. V was clipped by 4 bases and J by 3 bases; unmatched bases: 6. The CDR3 is 15 residues long. Per the germline V gene, CDR1 is SGHAT and CDR2 is FQNNGV.

The chain is built from TRBV7-2 and TRBJ2-7; TRBD1 or TRBD2 may be the D gene (5 bases each). CDR3 length equals 13 residues. Trimming cost V 6 bases and J 0 bases, with 9 bases left between them. The germline CDR1 and CDR2 sequences are SGHTA and FQGNSA. The chain's CDR3 is CASRGRDSYEQYF. The CDR3 DNA is TGTGCCAGCAGGGGACGGGACTCCTACGAGCAGTACTTC. The entire variable domain, with the rest obtained from reference TRBV7-2 and TRBJ2-7, is as follows: GAGVSQSPSNKVTEKGKDVELRCDPISGHTALYWYRQSLGQGLEFLIYFQGNSAPDKSGLPSDRFSAERTGGSVSTLTIQRTQQEDSAVYLCASRGRDSYEQYFGPGTRLTVT.

In this sample, this clone turned up once. As DNA, the CDR3 is TGTGCCAGCAGTCCGGGACAGGGGGCGAAGACCCAGTACTTC. Translation gives CASSPGQGAKTQYF. The chain is built from TRBV28 and TRBJ2-5; 12 nucleotides agree with TRBD1. Germline-derived CDR1 and CDR2 are MDHEN and SYDVKM. V shed 5 bases and J 6 bases; nucleotides not matched to a gene: 4. The CDR3 is made up of 14 amino acids.

The chain is built from TRBV7-2 and TRBJ2-4; 10 nucleotides line up with TRBD2. V dropped 5 bases and J dropped 0; count of bases not matched to a gene: 7. This CDR3 is built from 17 residues. The germline gives CDR1 SGHTA, CDR2 FQGNSA. CDR3 nucleotides: TGTGCCAGCAGCCGACGGACTAGCGGAATAGCCAAAAACATTCAGTACTTC. Protein product: CASSRRTSGIAKNIQYF.

In its sample, this clone was seen a few times. This chain uses TRBV5-1 with TRBJ2-2; D is unresolved. V was shortened by 4 bases and J by 0 bases, with 7 bases between the two germline ends. This CDR3 contains 14 residues. Per germline, CDR1 SGHRS and CDR2 YFSETQ. The CDR3 DNA follows: TGCGCCAGCAGCCATACCTCGAACACCGGGGAGCTGTTTTTT. Translation gives CASSHTSNTGELFF.

The CDR3 coding sequence is TGCGCCAGCAGCCACCAAACGGCCCGTGGGACTAGCGGGAGATATTATGAGCAGTTCTTC. Protein product: CASSHQTARGTSGRYYEQFF. The V and J genes are TRBV4-1 and TRBJ2-1; TRBD2 matches at 14 bases. Looked up from germline, CDR1 is MGHRA and CDR2 is YSYEKL. The CDR3 runs 20 residues. The V and J ends lost 3 bases and 8 bases, in that order; junction bases with no gene match: 18.